The 27 T cell receptor beta chains below were found in one sample sequenced in a study of cytomegalovirus exposure and HLA in healthy donors. Primers: 60 Vbeta forward and 13 Jbeta reverse. Profiled with immunoSEQ multiplex PCR; TCRdb holds only in-frame clones, not every one. The sample contains about 89,000 clones, roughly 80% of which appear only once. What was sequenced was PBMCs. Every receptor here comes from a man aged 25-40 years in good health and CMV-seropositive.

This clone was seen just once. The V call is TRBV19, the J call TRBJ2-7; the match to TRBD1 covers 8 bases. There are 15 residues in the CDR3. Germline assignment: CDR1 LNHDA and CDR2 SQIVND (reference sequence). With V trimmed by 4 bases and J by 6 bases, 11 bases remained unmatched. CDR3 DNA: TGTGCCAGTAGTACCCCAGGACAGGGTTCCGGCGAGCAGTACTTC. Amino acid sequence: CASSTPGQGSGEQYF.

The chain has TRBV9 and TRBJ1-5; D ambiguous. Germline values: CDR1 SGDLS, CDR2 YYNGEE. CDR3 length equals 15 residues. The ends were cut back, 5 bases at V and 4 bases at J, with 16 bases in the middle. The CDR3 spells CASSRTGSKNQPQHF. The CDR3, as DNA: TGTGCCAGCAGTCGAACCGGGTCCAAGAATCAGCCCCAGCATTTT. The full variable domain, its missing parts supplied by reference TRBV9 and TRBJ1-5, is DSGVTQTPKHLITATGQRVTLRCSPRSGDLSVYWYQQSLDQGLQFLIQYYNGEERAKGNILERFSAQQFPDLHSELNLSSLELGDSALYFCASSRTGSKNQPQHFGDGTRLSIL.

The chain links TRBV30 to TRBJ1-1; TRBD1 agrees at 8 bases. Germline V gene lookup returns CDR1 GTSNPN and CDR2 SVGIG (reference sequence). This CDR3 has 13 amino acids. V shed 6 bases and J 1 base; nucleotides not matched to a gene: 4. The CDR3 sequence is CACRGPTNTEAFF. The CDR3 DNA reads TGTGCCTGCAGGGGGCCGACGAACACTGAAGCTTTCTTT.

The chain joins TRBV28 to TRBJ2-2; tentative D call: TRBD2 (6 bases). Trimming left V 7 bases short and J 5 bases short, with 23 bases between. The CDR3 runs to 17 residues. Germline CDR1 and CDR2: MDHEN and SYDVKM. CDR3: CASMFYPGLLRTGELFF. The CDR3, as DNA: TGTGCCAGCATGTTCTACCCGGGACTCCTCCGAACCGGGGAGCTGTTTTTT.

The chain joins TRBV13 to TRBJ1-1; 7 nucleotides agree with TRBD1. V was clipped by 5 bases and J by 0 bases; unmatched bases: 6. The CDR3 extends over 15 amino acids. Germline CDR1 is PRHDT and CDR2 is FYEKMQ (reference sequence). The CDR3 nucleotides are TGTGCCAGCAGCAAATTGCAGGGGGTGAACACTGAAGCTTTCTTT. Protein product: CASSKLQGVNTEAFF.

This chain joins TRBV27 and TRBJ1-1; no firm D call. V was trimmed by 2 bases and J by 4 bases, leaving 8 bases between them. The CDR3 runs 13 residues. Germline-derived CDR1 and CDR2 are MNHEY and SMNVEV (reference sequence). DNA for the CDR3: TGTGCCAGCAGTTTACACCTGAGCACTGAAGCTTTCTTT. Its translation is CASSLHLSTEAFF.

The chain combines TRBV7-3 with TRBJ2-2; D is unresolved. Germline V CDR1 and CDR2: SGHTA, FQGTGA. V dropped 2 bases and J dropped 5 bases, with 9 bases sitting between them. CDR3 size: 14 residues. CDR3 sequence: CASSLGSGTGELFF. The CDR3 DNA is TGTGCCAGCAGCTTAGGGTCCGGGACCGGGGAGCTGTTTTTT.

This rearrangement joins TRBV6-4 to TRBJ1-1; D might be TRBD1 (5 bases). V was trimmed by 2 bases and J by 1 base, leaving 8 bases between them. The germline V gene encodes CDR1 MRHNA and CDR2 SNTAGT. The CDR3 spans 14 residues. The CDR3 spells CASSDRQKNTEAFF. As DNA, the CDR3 is TGTGCCAGCAGTGACCGACAGAAGAACACTGAAGCTTTCTTT.

This clone was recorded many times. The J gene is TRBJ1-2, the V gene TRBV6-1, with D tentatively TRBD1 (5 bases). Germline CDR1 and CDR2: MNHNS and SASEGT. This CDR3 spans 15 amino acids. Trimming took 3 bases from V and 0 from J, leaving 11 bases between them. Written as DNA, the CDR3 is TGTGCCAGCAGTGAGCAGGGCTATACTAACTATGGCTACACCTTC. Translation: CASSEQGYTNYGYTF.

This clone was seen just once. This chain joins TRBV18 and TRBJ2-1; D not certain. With 1 base removed from V and 5 bases from J, the gap between germline ends came to 6 bases. The CDR3 totals 13 residues. Per germline, CDR1 KGHSH and CDR2 LQKENI. CDR3 residues: CASSPRQDNEQFF. CDR3 in DNA: TGTGCCAGCTCACCACGGCAGGACAATGAGCAGTTCTTC.

As concerns this clone: This sample also contains other DNA sequences that code for the same CDR3. The chain joins TRBV5-1 to TRBJ2-1; D is uncertain. This CDR3 is 13 amino acids long. Germline CDR1 is SGHRS and CDR2 is YFSETQ. The V end lost 0 bases, the J end lost 5 bases, and 6 bases lay between the germline ends. CDR3 residues: CASSLGHNNEQFF. The CDR3 nucleotides are TGCGCCAGCAGCTTGGGCCACAACAATGAGCAGTTCTTC.

The V call is TRBV5-6, the J call TRBJ2-1; no definite D call. Germline CDR1 is SGHDT and CDR2 is YYEEEE. This CDR3 has 11 amino acids. Trimming took off 2 bases at V and 7 bases at J, with 4 bases between the two ends. DNA for the CDR3: TGTGCCAGCAGCTTCGAGAATGAGCAGTTCTTC. Translated, it gives CASSFENEQFF. Supplemented by reference TRBV5-6 and TRBJ2-1, the full variable domain reads DAGVTQSPTHLIKTRGQQVTLRCSPKSGHDTVSWYQQALGQGPQFIFQYYEEEERQRGNFPDRFSGHQFPNYSSELNVNALLLGDSALYLCASSFENEQFFGPGTRLTVL.

The gene calls are TRBV6-4 and TRBJ1-4, with 10 nucleotides matching TRBD1. Germline V gene lookup returns CDR1 MRHNA and CDR2 SNTAGT. The ends lost 4 bases at V and 7 bases at J; junction bases unmatched: 6. The CDR3 runs to 15 residues. The CDR3 nucleotides are TGTGCCAGCAGTGCGGGGACAGGGGAAGGTGAAAAACTGTTTTTT. Its protein is CASSAGTGEGEKLFF.

The rearrangement uses TRBV6-6 and TRBJ2-1, with 8 bases aligning to TRBD1. Looked up from germline, CDR1 is MNHNY and CDR2 is SVGAGI (reference sequence). J was trimmed by 6 bases and V by 5 bases; bases with no gene match: 6. CDR3 length: 14 amino acids. Here the CDR3 DNA reads TGTGCCAGCAGTCCCGCAGGGGGCCTCAATGAGCAGTTCTTC. This gives the protein CASSPAGGLNEQFF.

The CDR3 DNA sequence: TGCGCCAGCAGCGCCCGGGCAGGGGAATACTCGAACACTGAAGCTTTCTTT. It is translated as CASSARAGEYSNTEAFF. V usage is TRBV5-1 and J usage is TRBJ1-1; D is possibly TRBD1 (6 bases). Trimming removed 4 bases from V and 1 base from J, with 20 bases in between. Germline-derived CDR1 and CDR2 are SGHRS and YFSETQ. The CDR3 has 17 residues.

The chain combines TRBV5-6 with TRBJ1-2; possibly TRBD1 for D (6 bases). Trimming pared 0 bases from V and 4 bases from J, leaving 16 bases between. Germline-derived CDR1 and CDR2 are SGHDT and YYEEEE. This CDR3 comprises 16 residues. CDR3 in amino acids: CASSLGQATDIYGYTF. CDR3 coding DNA: TGTGCCAGCAGCTTGGGACAGGCCACGGACATCTATGGCTACACCTTC.

V usage is TRBV7-3 and J usage is TRBJ2-1; 7 positions match TRBD1. Germline V CDR1 and CDR2: SGHTA, FQGTGA. The CDR3 totals 15 residues. Trimming took 5 bases from V and 1 from J; bases not matched to a gene: 5. CDR3 protein: CASSPWTGSYNEQFF. CDR3 bases: TGTGCCAGCAGCCCCTGGACAGGTTCCTACAATGAGCAGTTCTTC.

The chain couples TRBV15 to TRBJ2-3; D call uncertain. Trimming pared 0 bases from V and 0 bases from J, leaving 10 bases between. The CDR3 is made up of 16 amino acids. The germline gives CDR1 LNHNV, CDR2 YYDKDF (reference sequence). Here the CDR3 reads CATSRDFRPSTDTQYF. The CDR3, as DNA: TGTGCCACCAGCAGAGATTTCCGTCCTAGCACAGATACGCAGTATTTT.

This sequence joins TRBV28 and TRBJ1-6, with D possibly TRBD1 on 5 matching bases. The CDR3 spans 11 residues. V lost 5 bases and J lost 14, with 10 bases in between. The V gene's germline CDR1 is MDHEN and CDR2 SYDVKM. CDR3 sequence (DNA): TGTGCCAGCAGTCGTTTAGGGGCCCTCCACTTT. This sequence encodes CASSRLGALHF.

With regard to this clone: At one end, the junction sequence differs from germline, possibly due to a read error. This same CDR3 is encoded by further DNA sequences in the sample. The rearrangement links TRBV27 to TRBJ1-6, with D possibly TRBD1 on 5 matching bases. This CDR3 is 14 amino acids long. Per germline, CDR1 MNHEY and CDR2 SMNVEV (reference sequence). CDR3 loop: CASSLIGAASPLHF. The CDR3 DNA is TGTGCCAGCAGTTTAATTGGGGCAGCGTCACCTCTCCACTTT.

The V gene is TRBV25-1, the J gene TRBJ1-4; D is undetermined. The CDR3 totals 16 residues. V gave up 7 bases and J gave up 8 bases, with 23 bases separating them. CDR1 is MGHDK and CDR2 is SYGVNS in the germline V gene. As DNA, the CDR3 is TGTGCCAGCACCGAACTCATTTCGGGGTTGTCAGAAAAACTGTTTTTT. Its translation is CASTELISGLSEKLFF.

The chain employs TRBV9 and TRBJ1-2; 10 bases agree with TRBD1. CDR3 length: 17 amino acids. Germline trimming cut 4 bases from V and 8 bases from J; bases unmatched to any gene: 17. Looked up from germline, CDR1 is SGDLS and CDR2 is YYNGEE. The CDR3 reads CASSIPGQGPDPGGYTF. The CDR3 DNA reads as TGTGCCAGCAGCATACCGGGACAGGGGCCCGATCCCGGCGGCTACACCTTC. The complete variable domain, with remaining parts taken from reference TRBV9 and TRBJ1-2, reads DSGVTQTPKHLITATGQRVTLRCSPRSGDLSVYWYQQSLDQGLQFLIQYYNGEERAKGNILERFSAQQFPDLHSELNLSSLELGDSALYFCASSIPGQGPDPGGYTFGSGTRLTVV.

The chain employs TRBV18 and TRBJ2-7; weak D call: TRBD2 (5 bases). The V and J ends lost 6 bases and 3 bases respectively, with 9 bases between them. Germline V gene sequence: CDR1 KGHSH, CDR2 LQKENI. The CDR3 is made up of 12 amino acids. The CDR3 nucleotides are TGTGCCAGCTCCCCGGGGTACTACGAGCAGTACTTC. Its protein product is CASSPGYYEQYF.

This sequence joins TRBV19 and TRBJ1-1; 7 positions match TRBD1. The CDR3 is 13 amino acids. V trimming: 9 bases; J trimming: 4 bases; junction bases outside the gene matches: 8. The germline CDR1 and CDR2 sequences are LNHDA and SQIVND (reference sequence). The CDR3 spells CASRKGTATEAFF. The DNA of the CDR3 is TGTGCCAGCCGCAAGGGGACAGCCACTGAAGCTTTCTTT.

V gene TRBV7-6 combines with J gene TRBJ1-1; TRBD1 agrees at 10 bases. Losses at the gene ends were 1 base for V and 4 bases for J; bases not matched to a gene: 9. CDR1 and CDR2 from the germline V gene are SGHVS and FNYEAQ. This CDR3 comprises 17 residues. CDR3 protein: CASSLVGGQGELTEAFF. The CDR3 nucleotides are TGTGCCAGCAGCTTAGTTGGAGGACAGGGGGAGCTCACTGAAGCTTTCTTT.

This clone was detected only a few times. The chain recombines TRBV11-2 with TRBJ2-7; D might be TRBD1 (5 bases). CDR1 is SGHAT, CDR2 FQNNGV, per germline. The CDR3 covers 14 residues. V was trimmed by 3 bases and J by 1 base, leaving 10 bases between them. CDR3 loop: CASSLYDSSYEQYF. CDR3 nucleotides: TGTGCCAGCAGCTTGTATGACAGTTCCTACGAGCAGTACTTC.

The chain carries TRBV6-6 and TRBJ1-2, with 10 bases aligning to TRBD1. This CDR3 is 14 amino acids long. The V gene end was trimmed by 5 bases and the J gene end by 4 bases; junction bases not matched to a gene: 4. Germline V gene lookup returns CDR1 MNHNY and CDR2 SVGAGI (reference sequence). The CDR3 here is CASSPTGGVYGYTF. Here the CDR3 DNA reads TGTGCCAGCAGTCCGACAGGGGGCGTCTATGGCTACACCTTC.